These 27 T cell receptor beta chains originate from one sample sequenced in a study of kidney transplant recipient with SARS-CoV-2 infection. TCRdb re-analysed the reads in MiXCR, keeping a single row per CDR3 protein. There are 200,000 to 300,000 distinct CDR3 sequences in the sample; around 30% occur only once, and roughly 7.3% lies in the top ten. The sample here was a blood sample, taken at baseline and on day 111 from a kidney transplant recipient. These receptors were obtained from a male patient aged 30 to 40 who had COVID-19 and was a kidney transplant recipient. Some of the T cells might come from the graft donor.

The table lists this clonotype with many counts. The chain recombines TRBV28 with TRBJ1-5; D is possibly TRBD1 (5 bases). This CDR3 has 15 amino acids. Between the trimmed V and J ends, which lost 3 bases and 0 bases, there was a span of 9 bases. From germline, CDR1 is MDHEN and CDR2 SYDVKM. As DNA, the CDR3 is TGTGCCAGCAGTTTGACCAGGGATAGCAATCAGCCCCAGCATTTT. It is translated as CASSLTRDSNQPQHF.

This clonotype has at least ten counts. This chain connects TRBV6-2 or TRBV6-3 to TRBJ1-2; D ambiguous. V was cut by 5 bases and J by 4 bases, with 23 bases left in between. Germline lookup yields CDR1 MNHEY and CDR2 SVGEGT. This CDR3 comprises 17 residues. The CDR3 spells CASSDKDCIGKTYGYTF. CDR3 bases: TGTGCCAGCAGTGACAAAGACTGCATCGGAAAGACCTATGGCTACACCTTC.

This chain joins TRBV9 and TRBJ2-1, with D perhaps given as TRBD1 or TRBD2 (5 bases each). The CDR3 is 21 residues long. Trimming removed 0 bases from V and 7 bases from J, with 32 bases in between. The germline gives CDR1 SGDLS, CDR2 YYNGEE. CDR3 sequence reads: CASSVEVGGRNPTWGFNEQFF. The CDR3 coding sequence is TGTGCCAGCAGCGTAGAGGTCGGCGGGCGGAATCCTACCTGGGGCTTTAATGAGCAGTTCTTC.

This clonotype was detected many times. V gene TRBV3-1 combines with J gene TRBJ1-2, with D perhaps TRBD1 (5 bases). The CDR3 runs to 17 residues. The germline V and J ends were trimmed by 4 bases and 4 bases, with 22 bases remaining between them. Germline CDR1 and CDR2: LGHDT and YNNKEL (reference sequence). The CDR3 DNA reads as TGTGCCAGCAGCCCCGGACACACCCTTCGAAAGACCTATGGCTACACCTTC. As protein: CASSPGHTLRKTYGYTF. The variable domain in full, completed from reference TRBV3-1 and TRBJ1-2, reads DTAVSQTPKYLVTQMGNDKSIKCEQNLGHDTMYWYKQDSKKFLKIMFSYNNKELIINETVPNRFSPKSPDKAHLNLHINSLELGDSAVYFCASSPGHTLRKTYGYTFGSGTRLTVV.

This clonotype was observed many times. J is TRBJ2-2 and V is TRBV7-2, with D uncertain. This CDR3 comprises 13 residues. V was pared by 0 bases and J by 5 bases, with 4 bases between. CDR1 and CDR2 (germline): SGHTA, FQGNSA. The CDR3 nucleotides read TGTGCCAGCAGCTTAGCAGGGACCGGGGAGCTGTTTTTT. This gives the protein CASSLAGTGELFF.

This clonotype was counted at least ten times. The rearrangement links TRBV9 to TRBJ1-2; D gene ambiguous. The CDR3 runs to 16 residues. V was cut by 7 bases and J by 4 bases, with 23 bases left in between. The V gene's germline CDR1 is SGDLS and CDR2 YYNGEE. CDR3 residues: CASCQAYSRKTYGYTF. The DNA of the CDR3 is TGTGCCAGCTGTCAGGCGTACTCAAGAAAGACCTATGGCTACACCTTC.

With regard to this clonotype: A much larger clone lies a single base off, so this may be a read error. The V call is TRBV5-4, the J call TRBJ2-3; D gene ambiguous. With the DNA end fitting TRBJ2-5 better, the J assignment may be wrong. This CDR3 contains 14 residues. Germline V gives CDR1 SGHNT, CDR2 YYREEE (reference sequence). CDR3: CASSLVMGKEAQYF. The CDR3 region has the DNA TGTGCCAGCAGCTTGGTTATGGGGAAAGAGGCCCAGTACTTC.

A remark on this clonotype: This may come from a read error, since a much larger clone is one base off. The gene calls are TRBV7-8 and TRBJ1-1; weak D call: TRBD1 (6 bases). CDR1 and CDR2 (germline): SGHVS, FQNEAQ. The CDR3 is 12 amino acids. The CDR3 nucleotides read TGTGCCAGCAGCTTAGGGGACACTGAAGATTTCTTT. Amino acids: CASSLGDTEDFF. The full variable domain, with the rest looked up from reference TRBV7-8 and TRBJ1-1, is GAGVSQSPRYKVAKRGQDVALRCDPISGHVSLFWYQQALGQGPEFLTYFQNEAQLDKSGLPSDRFFAERPEGSVSTLKIQRTQQEDSAVYLCASSLGDTEDFFGQGTRLTVV.

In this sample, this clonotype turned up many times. The DNA for the CDR3 is TGTGCAAGTCGCCTATGGGCAGGGGTTGAGGAAAAACTGTTTTTT. It specifies CASRLWAGVEEKLFF. The chain uses TRBV12-2 and TRBJ1-4; no check of the table's D call, TRBD1, against the DNA was made. TRBV12-2 is a recognized pseudogene. This CDR3 contains 15 residues.

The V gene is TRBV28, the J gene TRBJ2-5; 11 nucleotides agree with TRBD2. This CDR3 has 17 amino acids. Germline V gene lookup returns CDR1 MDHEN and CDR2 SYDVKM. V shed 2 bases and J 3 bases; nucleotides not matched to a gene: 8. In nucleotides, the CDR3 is TGTGCCAGCAGTTTAATGGCTAGCGGGGGGAAAGAAGAGACCCAGTACTTC. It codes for CASSLMASGGKEETQYF.

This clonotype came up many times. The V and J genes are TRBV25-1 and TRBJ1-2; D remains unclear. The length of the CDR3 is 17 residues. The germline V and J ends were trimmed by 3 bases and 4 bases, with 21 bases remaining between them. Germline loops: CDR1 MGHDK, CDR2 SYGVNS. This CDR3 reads CASSDEGELGKTYGYTF. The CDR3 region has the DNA TGTGCCAGCAGTGATGAGGGAGAACTGGGAAAGACCTATGGCTACACCTTC.

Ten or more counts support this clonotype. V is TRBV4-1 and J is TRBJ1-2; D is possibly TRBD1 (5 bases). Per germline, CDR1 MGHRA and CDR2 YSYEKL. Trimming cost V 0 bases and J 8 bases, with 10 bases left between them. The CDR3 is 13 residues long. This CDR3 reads CASSQDVRGGYTF. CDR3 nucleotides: TGCGCCAGCAGCCAAGATGTAAGGGGCGGCTACACCTTC.

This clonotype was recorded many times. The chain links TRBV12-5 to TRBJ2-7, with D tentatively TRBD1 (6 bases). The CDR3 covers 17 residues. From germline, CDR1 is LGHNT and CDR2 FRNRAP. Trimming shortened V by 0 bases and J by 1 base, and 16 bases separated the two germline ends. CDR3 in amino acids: CASGLVVGATPSYEQYF. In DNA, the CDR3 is TGTGCTAGTGGTTTGGTTGTGGGGGCTACCCCGTCCTACGAGCAGTACTTC.

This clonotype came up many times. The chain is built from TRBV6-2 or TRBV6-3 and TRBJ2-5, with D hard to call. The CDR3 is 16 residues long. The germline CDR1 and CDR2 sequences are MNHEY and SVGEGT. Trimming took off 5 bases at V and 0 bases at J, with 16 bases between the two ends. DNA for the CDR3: TGTGCCAGCAGTCCCTACGGCAGAAAGTACCAAGAGACCCAGTACTTC. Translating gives CASSPYGRKYQETQYF.

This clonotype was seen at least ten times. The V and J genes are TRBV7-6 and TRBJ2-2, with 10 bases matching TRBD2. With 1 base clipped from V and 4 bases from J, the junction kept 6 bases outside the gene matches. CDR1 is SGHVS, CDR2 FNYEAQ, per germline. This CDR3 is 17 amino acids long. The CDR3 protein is CASSLGAGGPGTGELFF. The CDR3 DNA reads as TGTGCCAGCAGCTTAGGAGCGGGAGGGCCGGGCACCGGGGAGCTGTTTTTT.

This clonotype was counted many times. In DNA form, the CDR3 reads TGCAGTGCTAGTGAAACGGGATTTACCGGGGAGCTGTTTTTT. This encodes CSASETGFTGELFF. V and J are TRBV20-1 and TRBJ2-2, with D perhaps matching TRBD2 (5 bases). Per the germline V gene, CDR1 is DFQATT and CDR2 is SNEGSKA (reference sequence). CDR3 length equals 14 residues. V was cut by 3 bases and J by 5 bases, with 13 bases left in between.

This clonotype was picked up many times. The CDR3 reads CASSYGPVYEQYF. In DNA, the CDR3 is TGTGCCAGCAGTTACGGTCCCGTTTACGAGCAGTACTTC. The V call is TRBV6-2 or TRBV6-3, the J call TRBJ2-7; no clear D gene. V lost 2 bases to trimming and J lost 4 bases, with 9 bases between them. CDR1 MNHEY and CDR2 SVGEGT come from the germline V gene. This CDR3 contains 13 residues.

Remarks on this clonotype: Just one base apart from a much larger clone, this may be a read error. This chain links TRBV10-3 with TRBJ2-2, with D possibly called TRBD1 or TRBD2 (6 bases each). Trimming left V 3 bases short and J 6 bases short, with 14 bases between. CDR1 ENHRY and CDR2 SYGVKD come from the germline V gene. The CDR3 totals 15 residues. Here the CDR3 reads CAISERGTNAGELFF. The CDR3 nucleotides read TGTGCCATCAGTGAACGGGGGACAAACGCCGGGGAGCTGTTTTTT.

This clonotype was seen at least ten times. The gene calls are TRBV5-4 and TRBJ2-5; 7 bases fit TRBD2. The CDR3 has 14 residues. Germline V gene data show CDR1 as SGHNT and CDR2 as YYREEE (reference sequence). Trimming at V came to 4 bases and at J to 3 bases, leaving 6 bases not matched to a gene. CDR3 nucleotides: TGTGCCAGCAGCCTGCCGGGACTAAAAGAGACCCAGTACTTC. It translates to CASSLPGLKETQYF.

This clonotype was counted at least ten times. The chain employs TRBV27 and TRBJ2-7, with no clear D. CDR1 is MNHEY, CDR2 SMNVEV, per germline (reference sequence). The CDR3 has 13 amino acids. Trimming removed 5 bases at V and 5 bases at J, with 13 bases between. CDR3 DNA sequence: TGTGCCAGCAGTCCAGACCCGGGCCACGAGCAGTACTTC. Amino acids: CASSPDPGHEQYF.

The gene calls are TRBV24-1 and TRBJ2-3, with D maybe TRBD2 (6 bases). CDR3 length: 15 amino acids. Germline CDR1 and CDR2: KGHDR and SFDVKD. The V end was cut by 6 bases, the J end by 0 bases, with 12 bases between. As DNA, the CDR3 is TGTGCCACCAGTAATCCGGGGAGGAGCACAGATACGCAGTATTTT. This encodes CATSNPGRSTDTQYF.

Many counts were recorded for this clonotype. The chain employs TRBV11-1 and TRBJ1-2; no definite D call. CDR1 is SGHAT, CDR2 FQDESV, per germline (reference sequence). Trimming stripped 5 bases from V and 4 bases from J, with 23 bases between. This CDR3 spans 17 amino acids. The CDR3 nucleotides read TGTGCCAGCAGCGTCCAGTTTAAGGCTGGAAAGACCTATGGCTACACCTTC. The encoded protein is CASSVQFKAGKTYGYTF.

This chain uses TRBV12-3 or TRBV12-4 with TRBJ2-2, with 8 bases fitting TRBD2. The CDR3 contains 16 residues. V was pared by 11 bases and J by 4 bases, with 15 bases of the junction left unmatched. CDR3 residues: CAGIPSRGALTGELFF. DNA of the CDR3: TGTGCCGGCATCCCGTCGCGGGGGGCCCTCACCGGGGAGCTGTTTTTT.

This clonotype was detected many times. CDR3 DNA sequence: TGTGCCAGCAGAGGCCATGAGAGGGGAAACACCATATATTTT. It is translated as CASRGHERGNTIYF. This chain uses TRBV6-6 with TRBJ1-3; D is ambiguous. Trimming left V 6 bases short and J 4 bases short, with 13 bases between. From germline, CDR1 is MNHNY and CDR2 SVGAGI (reference sequence). The CDR3 is made up of 14 amino acids.

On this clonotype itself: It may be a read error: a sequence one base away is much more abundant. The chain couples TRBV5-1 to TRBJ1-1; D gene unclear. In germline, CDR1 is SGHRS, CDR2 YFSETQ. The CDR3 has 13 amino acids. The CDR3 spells CASRPQANTEALF. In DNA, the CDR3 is TGCGCCAGCAGGCCGCAGGCGAACACTGAAGCTCTCTTT.

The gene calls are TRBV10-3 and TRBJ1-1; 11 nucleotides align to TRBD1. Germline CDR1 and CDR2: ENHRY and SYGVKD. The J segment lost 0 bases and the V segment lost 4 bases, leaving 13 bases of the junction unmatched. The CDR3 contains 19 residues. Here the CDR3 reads CAISVRTGGELLMNTEAFF. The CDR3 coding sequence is TGTGCCATCAGTGTGAGGACAGGGGGCGAGTTGTTGATGAACACTGAAGCTTTCTTT.

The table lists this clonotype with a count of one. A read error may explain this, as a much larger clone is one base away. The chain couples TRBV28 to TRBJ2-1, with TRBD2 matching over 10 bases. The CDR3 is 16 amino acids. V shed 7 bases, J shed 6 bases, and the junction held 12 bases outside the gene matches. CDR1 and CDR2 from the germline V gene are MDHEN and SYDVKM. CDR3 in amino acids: CASNPLSGRVGNEQFF. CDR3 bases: TGTGCCAGCAACCCTCTAAGCGGGAGGGTGGGCAATGAGCAGTTCTTC.